Listed below are T cell receptor beta chains from one sample, sequenced in a study of blood T cells in healthy people across ages. From the 5' RACE reads, TCRdb called clonotypes with MiXCR, one entry per CDR3 protein. The repertoire includes around 790,000 distinct CDR3 sequences, around 45% of them detected once, and about a fifth sits in the top ten. Input material: blood. The source of these receptors is a man aged 55 to 69 in good health. CDR3s include the opening cysteine and the closing phenylalanine or tryptophan. Fields, in order: J gene, D gene, clone size, V gene, CDR3 protein, CDR3 DNA. A D gene is named only where the DNA matches it firmly. Clone size is shown for a subset of rows, as once, few, many or a class of expanded clone.

j_gene: TRBJ2-7; d_gene: TRBD1; abundance: many; v_gene: TRBV5-6; CDR3aa: CASSARDSYEQYF; CDR3nt: TGTGCCAGCAGCGCCCGGGACAGCTACGAGCAGTACTTC
j_gene: TRBJ2-7; d_gene: TRBD1; abundance: -; v_gene: TRBV7-2; CDR3aa: CASSEGQGVPYEQYF; CDR3nt: TGTGCCAGCAGCGAGGGACAGGGAGTTCCCTACGAGCAGTACTTC
j_gene: TRBJ1-1; d_gene: -; abundance: -; v_gene: TRBV12-3/TRBV12-4; CDR3aa: CASSRNRGRNTEAFF; CDR3nt: TGTGCCAGCAGCCGAAACCGCGGACGTAACACTGAAGCTTTCTTT
j_gene: TRBJ2-7; d_gene: -; abundance: -; v_gene: TRBV7-2; CDR3aa: CASTPGWGDEQYF; CDR3nt: TGTGCCAGCACCCCGGGGTGGGGGGACGAGCAGTACTTC
j_gene: TRBJ2-3; d_gene: TRBD1; abundance: -; v_gene: TRBV20-1; CDR3aa: CSARGGTGKPDTQYF; CDR3nt: TGCAGTGCCAGGGGGGGGACAGGGAAGCCAGATACGCAGTATTTT
j_gene: TRBJ2-4; d_gene: TRBD1; abundance: -; v_gene: TRBV7-2; CDR3aa: CASGQAEAKNIQYF; CDR3nt: TGTGCCAGCGGACAGGCGGAGGCCAAAAACATTCAGTACTTC
j_gene: TRBJ2-3; d_gene: TRBD2; abundance: few; v_gene: TRBV20-1; CDR3aa: CSARGGLAAADTQYF; CDR3nt: TGCAGTGCTAGAGGGGGACTAGCCGCCGCAGATACGCAGTATTTT
j_gene: TRBJ2-3; d_gene: -; abundance: -; v_gene: TRBV6-5; CDR3aa: CASSYAGARTDTQYF; CDR3nt: TGTGCCAGCAGTTACGCGGGGGCCCGCACAGATACGCAGTATTTT
j_gene: TRBJ2-1; d_gene: TRBD1; abundance: -; v_gene: TRBV6-5; CDR3aa: CASSQTGGKQFF; CDR3nt: TGTGCCAGCAGCCAAACAGGGGGCAAGCAGTTCTTC
j_gene: TRBJ1-5; d_gene: -; abundance: -; v_gene: TRBV6-2/TRBV6-3; CDR3aa: CASSLTGRSNQPQHF; CDR3nt: TGTGCCAGCAGTCTTACGGGTAGAAGCAATCAGCCCCAGCATTTT
j_gene: TRBJ1-2; d_gene: -; abundance: many; v_gene: TRBV29-1; CDR3aa: CSVDPQLRQKGHGYTF; CDR3nt: TGCAGCGTTGACCCACAGCTTCGACAGAAGGGGCATGGCTACACCTTC
j_gene: TRBJ1-1; d_gene: -; abundance: -; v_gene: TRBV12-5; CDR3aa: CASGLVQEDLNTEAFF; CDR3nt: TGTGCTAGTGGTTTGGTACAGGAGGACCTGAACACTGAAGCTTTCTTT
j_gene: TRBJ2-7; d_gene: -; abundance: -; v_gene: TRBV30; CDR3aa: CAWSVQGWWQYF; CDR3nt: TGTGCCTGGAGCGTACAGGGCTGGTGGCAGTACTTC
j_gene: TRBJ2-1; d_gene: TRBD2; abundance: few; v_gene: TRBV2; CDR3aa: CASSEWLAGGRGQFF; CDR3nt: TGTGCCAGCAGTGAATGGCTAGCGGGGGGGAGAGGGCAGTTCTTC
j_gene: TRBJ1-1; d_gene: TRBD1; abundance: -; v_gene: TRBV6-2/TRBV6-3; CDR3aa: CVSNYSPDRVGTEAFF; CDR3nt: TGTGTCAGCAATTACTCTCCGGACAGGGTCGGGACTGAAGCTTTCTTT
j_gene: TRBJ1-6; d_gene: -; abundance: -; v_gene: TRBV6-2/TRBV6-3; CDR3aa: CASGEQDRYSPLHF; CDR3nt: TGTGCCAGCGGGGAACAAGATCGTTATTCACCCCTCCACTTT
j_gene: TRBJ2-7; d_gene: -; abundance: -; v_gene: TRBV30; CDR3aa: CAWSVRQGNEQYF; CDR3nt: TGTGCCTGGAGTGTACGGCAGGGAAACGAGCAGTACTTC
j_gene: TRBJ2-5; d_gene: -; abundance: -; v_gene: TRBV7-9; CDR3aa: CASSFTSLETQYF; CDR3nt: TGTGCCAGCAGCTTTACCAGCTTAGAGACCCAGTACTTC
j_gene: TRBJ2-5; d_gene: -; abundance: -; v_gene: TRBV10-3; CDR3aa: CAVSDDREETQYF; CDR3nt: TGTGCCGTCAGTGACGACAGAGAAGAGACCCAGTACTTC
j_gene: TRBJ1-1; d_gene: -; abundance: few; v_gene: TRBV7-6; CDR3aa: CASSPGQDTEAFF; CDR3nt: TGTGCCAGCAGTCCGGGACAAGACACTGAAGCTTTCTTT
j_gene: TRBJ2-7; d_gene: -; abundance: -; v_gene: TRBV27; CDR3aa: CASSLAPGLAYEQYF; CDR3nt: TGTGCCAGCAGTCTGGCCCCAGGACTCGCCTACGAGCAGTACTTC
j_gene: TRBJ1-1; d_gene: -; abundance: -; v_gene: TRBV7-2; CDR3aa: CASSLVKGNTEAFF; CDR3nt: TGTGCCAGCAGCTTAGTGAAAGGGAACACTGAAGCTTTCTTT
j_gene: TRBJ1-4; d_gene: -; abundance: -; v_gene: TRBV9; CDR3aa: CASSERGRDDEKLFF; CDR3nt: TGTGCCAGCAGCGAGCGGGGCAGGGATGATGAAAAACTGTTTTTT
j_gene: TRBJ2-1; d_gene: -; abundance: few; v_gene: TRBV5-8; CDR3aa: CASSHINNEQFF; CDR3nt: TGTGCCAGCAGCCATATAAACAATGAGCAGTTCTTC
j_gene: TRBJ1-2; d_gene: -; abundance: few; v_gene: TRBV6-5; CDR3aa: CASSWDGTSYGYTF; CDR3nt: TGTGCCAGCAGTTGGGACGGGACCTCCTATGGCTACACCTTC
j_gene: TRBJ2-1; d_gene: -; abundance: -; v_gene: TRBV7-2; CDR3aa: CASSSGTPSSEQFF; CDR3nt: TGTGCCAGCAGCTCCGGGACCCCCTCTAGTGAGCAGTTCTTC
j_gene: TRBJ1-1; d_gene: -; abundance: -; v_gene: TRBV5-1; CDR3aa: CASSVSGLNTEAFF; CDR3nt: TGCGCCAGCAGCGTGAGCGGGCTGAACACTGAAGCTTTCTTT